Detailed here is one T cell receptor beta chain. This entry belongs to a study of blood T cell repertoires in COVID-19. Study as a whole: COVID-19 samples, acute and convalescent, were from the United States, Italy and Spain. Sources were T cells, B-cell-depleted T cells, or PBMCs; the material itself was cDNA or gDNA.

The trim removed 3 bases at V and 4 bases at J, leaving 2 bases unmatched. Germline lookup yields CDR1 SGHDT and CDR2 YYEEEE. The CDR3 contains 13 residues. Generated by immunoSEQ multiplex PCR, the TCRdb table keeps only in-frame clones and is missing some. The sample has over 150,000 clones, 65% to 85% seen once; the top ten hold 11%. The sequence came from a man aged 70 or older with active or convalescent COVID-19. The rearrangement uses TRBV5-6 and TRBJ2-7; 9 bases match TRBD1. Specimen: peripheral blood. As DNA, the CDR3 is TGTGCCAGCAGCTGGGACAGGGCTTACGAGCAGTACTTC. It encodes CASSWDRAYEQYF.